The source of this T cell receptor beta chain is a study of CD8 T cells in Susac syndrome. With random hexamers, reverse transcription was performed on roughly 0.45 to 1 ug of RNA. By means of immunoSEQ multiplex PCR, TCR beta CDR3 spanning 54 Vbeta and 13 Jbeta underwent amplification. TCRdb independently ran MiXCR on the immunoSEQ multiplex PCR reads; one entry per CDR3 protein. The table shows over 95,000 distinct CDR3 sequences, with around 90% occurring only once. This CDR3 contains 13 residues. V was clipped by 6 bases and J by 1 base, with 7 bases between them. CD8+ and CD4+ T cells taken from blood had their TCR beta sequenced. Controls comprised healthy donors matched for age and sex. Isolation of CD8+ and CD4+ T cells was performed negatively, whereas enrichment of TEMRA cells was done by FACS.

Sequenced: CD4+ T cells from PBMCs. The chain couples TRBV12-3 or TRBV12-4 to TRBJ1-3; D is possibly TRBD1 (6 bases). The TCR originated in a human donor in good health. The CDR3 DNA sequence: TGTGCCAGCAGGAGGGGGTCTGGAAACACCATATATTTT. Its translation is CASRRGSGNTIYF.